This T cell receptor (beta chain) was identified in a study of identical twins (dated by TCRdb to about 2016). Study-wide context: To test whether fetal clonotypes persist, this study deep-sequenced TCR alpha and beta repertoires from monozygotic twins, from unrelated adults of various ages, and from cord blood. To rule out contamination, the twin experiments were replicated at different times with different library preparation protocols. Paper-wide results and their limitations: Because the same donors could not be followed over many years, conclusions were based on cross-sectional statistical analysis. Excess twin sharing in beta out-of-frame sequences was weaker because fewer shared sequences lowered the signal-to-noise ratio. Out-of-frame TCR alpha sequences shared between twins showed an excess of low generation-probability sequences compared with coincidental sharing between unrelated individuals. Recombination models systematically underestimated out-of-frame TCR alpha sharing in monozygotic twins but agreed with sharing between unrelated individuals. Fewer insertions were carried by abundant cord blood beta clonotypes, a similar but weaker trend appeared in young adult naive repertoires, and no such trend appeared in memory repertoires. Zero-insertion analyses could be partly confounded by invariant T cells such as MAIT and iNKT, though diverse VJ usage argued against such confounding for most clonotypes.

The library was made by 5' RACE. TCRdb lists the instrument as Illumina HiSeq 2000. Template switching added a universal primer binding site, and the final cDNA carried a unique molecular identifier that allowed TCR cDNA molecules to be counted accurately. First-strand cDNA for TCR alpha and beta chains was synthesized from specific primers in the conserved constant-segment region. To control for contamination, each cDNA library was double barcoded with a SMART-Mk sample barcode plus Illumina barcodes. TruSeq adapter sequences, together with Illumina sample barcodes, were added in two successive PCR steps. TCR alpha and beta cDNA libraries were sequenced on the Illumina HiSeq platform with custom primers. The source study handled its data this way. MiGEC was used to process raw reads and extract unique molecular identifiers, and MiXCR was used to find CDR3 positions. Recombination models were inferred per individual with the repgenHMM and IGoR tools using an EM algorithm. Shared clonotypes were analyzed with the tcR package in R, and sharing was normalized by the product of cloneset sizes. To study raw recombination without the effects of thymic and clonal selection, out-of-frame nonproductive sequences were analyzed. TCRdb itself trimmed the public reads at Q25 with fastp, ran MiXCR and retained productive beta chains. Each CDR3 protein appears once, grouped with its most common genes and DNA. It is TCRdb's table, rather than the study itself, that gives the V and J calls and clone size. This sample is represented by around 680,000 distinct CDR3 sequences; more than 6.5% of them were singletons. Around 0.98% of the sample belongs to the ten largest clones.

Taken from cysteine to phenylalanine, the CDR3 has 14 residues. Only the CDR3 part of the read is kept: 42 bases, read in frame from the first base. V ends up 2 bases short and J 7 bases short, with an unmatched junction base count of 6. The germline V gene encodes CDR1 SNHLY and CDR2 FYNNEI. In this sample, this clonotype turned up a few times. What this receptor recognizes is not known. It has no much larger one-base neighbor in the sample; base qualities were not kept. Every donor in the study was a healthy Caucasian. The twin cohort comprised three pairs of female monozygotic twins, all aged roughly 18 to 30 years. RNA for TCR libraries was isolated from peripheral blood mononuclear cells. These data are also associated with another study on yellow fever vaccine responses in identical twins. In that second paper, the authors write: According to the authors, in identical twins the way T cells responded to vaccination appeared partly convergent and partly personalized. The study precisely tracked vaccine-responding T cell clones in identical twins.

This chain is built from TRBV2 and TRBJ1-2, with TRBD1 identical over 8 junction bases. The sequencing input was PBMCs. This TCR derives from a woman between 18 and 30 years old in good health. This receptor has the CDR3 CASSESRTGSGYTF. The DNA is TGTGCCAGCAGTGAATCGCGGACAGGGAGTGGCTACACCTTC.